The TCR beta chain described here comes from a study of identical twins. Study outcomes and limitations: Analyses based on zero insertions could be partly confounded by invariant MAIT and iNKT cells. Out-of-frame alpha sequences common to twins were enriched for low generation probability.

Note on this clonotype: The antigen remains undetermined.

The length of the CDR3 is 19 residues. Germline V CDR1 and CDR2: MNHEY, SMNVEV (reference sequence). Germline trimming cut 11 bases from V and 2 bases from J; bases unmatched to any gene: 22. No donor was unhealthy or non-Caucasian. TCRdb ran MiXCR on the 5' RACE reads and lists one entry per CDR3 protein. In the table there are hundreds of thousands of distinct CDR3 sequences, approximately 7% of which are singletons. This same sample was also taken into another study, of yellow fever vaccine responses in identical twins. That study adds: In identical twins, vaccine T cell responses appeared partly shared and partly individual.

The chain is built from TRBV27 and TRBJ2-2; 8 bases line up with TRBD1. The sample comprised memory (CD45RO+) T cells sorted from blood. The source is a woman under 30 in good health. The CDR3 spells CACCLLRRGLFVNTGELFF. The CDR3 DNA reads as TGTGCCTGCTGTTTATTGCGCAGGGGGCTTTTTGTAAACACCGGGGAGCTGTTTTTT.